Given below is one TCR beta chain in context. This entry is derived from a study of cytomegalovirus exposure and HLA in healthy donors. Researchers ran the PCR with 60 Vbeta and 13 Jbeta primers. Method: immunoSEQ multiplex PCR; TCRdb's copy keeps in-frame clones and lacks some. The data hold approximately 160,000 clones, with roughly 87% observed a single time. CDR3 length: 13 residues. Germline V lookup: CDR1 SGHDT, CDR2 YYEEEE. V shed 3 bases and J 3 bases; nucleotides not matched to a gene: 2. This TCR came from a man in his thirties or forties in good health and CMV-seropositive. The chain recombines TRBV5-6 with TRBJ1-2; 7 positions match TRBD1. Sequencing was performed on PBMCs. The CDR3 is CASSWGTDYGYTF. The CDR3 nucleotides read TGTGCCAGCAGCTGGGGGACAGACTATGGCTACACCTTC.